The subject of this entry is one T cell receptor beta chain. This record belongs to a study of cytomegalovirus exposure and HLA in healthy donors. The CDR3 consists of 14 residues. Germline CDR1 reads SEHNR; CDR2 reads FQNEAQ (reference sequence). Losses at the gene ends were 5 bases for V and 4 bases for J; bases not matched to a gene: 5. PCR used 60 Vbeta primers and 13 Jbeta primers. TCRdb's copy holds only in-frame clones and misses some; the assay was immunoSEQ multiplex PCR. The sample lists 100,000 to 150,000 clones, 75% to 85% seen once, with roughly 2.5% in the top ten. The receptor was derived from a man between 25 and 39 years old in good health and CMV-seronegative. V and J are TRBV7-9 and TRBJ1-3, with 7 bases fitting TRBD1. The sequenced sample consisted of PBMCs. In nucleotides, the CDR3 is TGTGCCAGCAGCCTACTGGGACAGGGAAACACCATATATTTT. The encoded protein is CASSLLGQGNTIYF.